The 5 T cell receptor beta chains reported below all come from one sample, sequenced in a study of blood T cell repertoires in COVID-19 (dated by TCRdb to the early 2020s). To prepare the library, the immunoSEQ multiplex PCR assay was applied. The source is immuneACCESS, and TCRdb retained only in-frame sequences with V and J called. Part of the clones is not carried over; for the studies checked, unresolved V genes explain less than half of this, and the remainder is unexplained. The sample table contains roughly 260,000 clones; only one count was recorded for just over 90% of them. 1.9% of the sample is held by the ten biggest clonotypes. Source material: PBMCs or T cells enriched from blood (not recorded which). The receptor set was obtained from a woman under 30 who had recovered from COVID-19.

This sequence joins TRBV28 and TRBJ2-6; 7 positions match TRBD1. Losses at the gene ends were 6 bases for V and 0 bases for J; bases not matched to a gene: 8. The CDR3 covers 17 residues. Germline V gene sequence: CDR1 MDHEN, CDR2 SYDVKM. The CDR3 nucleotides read TGTGCCAGCAGCAGACAGGGCCTCAGCTCTGGGGCCAACGTCCTGACTTTC. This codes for CASSRQGLSSGANVLTF.

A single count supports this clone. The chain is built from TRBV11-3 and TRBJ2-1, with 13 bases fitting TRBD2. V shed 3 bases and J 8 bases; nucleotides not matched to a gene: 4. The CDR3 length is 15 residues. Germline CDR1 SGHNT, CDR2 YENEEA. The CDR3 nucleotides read TGTGCCAGCAGCTTGAGACTAGCGGGAGGACATGAGCAGTTCTTC. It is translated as CASSLRLAGGHEQFF.

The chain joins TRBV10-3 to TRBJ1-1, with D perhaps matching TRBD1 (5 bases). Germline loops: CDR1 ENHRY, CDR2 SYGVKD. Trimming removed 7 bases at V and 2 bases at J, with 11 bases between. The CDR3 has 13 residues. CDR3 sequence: CAIKTATNTEAFF. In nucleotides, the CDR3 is TGTGCCATCAAGACAGCAACAAACACTGAAGCTTTCTTT.

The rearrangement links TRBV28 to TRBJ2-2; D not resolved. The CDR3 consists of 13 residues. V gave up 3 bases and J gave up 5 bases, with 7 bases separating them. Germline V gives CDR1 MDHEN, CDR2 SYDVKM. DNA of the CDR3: TGTGCCAGCAGTTTTTATGTAACCGGGGAGCTGTTTTTT. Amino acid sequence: CASSFYVTGELFF.

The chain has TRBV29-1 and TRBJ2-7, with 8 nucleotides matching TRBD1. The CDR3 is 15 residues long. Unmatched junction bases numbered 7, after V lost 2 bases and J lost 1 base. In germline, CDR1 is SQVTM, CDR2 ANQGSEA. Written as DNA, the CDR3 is TGCAGCGTTGAACGACGGGACAGGTCTTCCTACGAGCAGTACTTC. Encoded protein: CSVERRDRSSYEQYF.